What follows describes a single TCR beta chain. In the original workflow: Nucleated cell counts were estimated from reference gene primer amplification. Data came from immunoSEQ multiplex PCR; TCRdb stores just in-frame clones and leaves some out. The V and J calls and clone size come from that table; D and trimming were worked out from the DNA. Of roughly 200,000 clones in the sample, 86% were seen once. The source of the sample is a study of blood T cell repertoires in COVID-19. Across the whole study: Acute and convalescent COVID-19 samples came from the United States, Italy and Spain.

Individuals drawn from under 30 US areas were roughly 18 to 100 years old. The sequence was obtained from a woman aged 40 to 50 with acute COVID-19. Sequencing was performed on PBMCs or T cells enriched from blood (not recorded which).

CDR3 nucleotide sequence: TGTGCCAGCAGCTTGTACGGTACTGCGGGGAATTCACCCCTCCACTTT. Translation: CASSLYGTAGNSPLHF. This rearrangement joins TRBV5-6 to TRBJ1-6; the D is unclear. The germline V and J ends were trimmed by 1 base and 7 bases, with 15 bases remaining between them. This CDR3 comprises 16 residues. In germline, CDR1 is SGHDT, CDR2 YYEEEE.